There are a few counts of the clone carrying this TCR beta chain. Antigen specificity is unknown. TCRdb itself ran the RT-PCR reads through MiXCR, one entry per CDR3 protein. The top ten clones hold 10% to 15% of a sample with about half a million distinct CDR3 sequences, about 8% of them seen once. The sample comes from a study of response to subunit inactivated influenza vaccine. Whole-study results and caveats: The authors suggested that few new T cells are recruited per seasonal influenza vaccination.

CDR3 length equals 16 residues. Per the germline V gene, CDR1 is SGDLS and CDR2 is YYNGEE. V lost 3 bases, J lost 12 bases, and 9 bases stayed unmatched. V gene TRBV9 combines with J gene TRBJ2-1, with TRBD2 identical over 16 bases. The sequencing here drew on PBMCs from blood, taken about 23 months after vaccination. This clonotype originated in a man aged 50 to 69 who received an inactivated influenza vaccine. In DNA form, the CDR3 reads TGTGCCAGCAGCGCTACGGGGACTAGCGGGGGGGCCACGCAGTTCTTC. This encodes CASSATGTSGGATQFF.